Below, one T cell receptor (beta chain) is given with its context. This sample is drawn from a study of shared clonotypes between healthy human individuals. Repertoires were generated with immunoSEQ multiplex PCR, while TCRdb's copy carries only in-frame clones and drops some. Of about 1,500,000 clones listed, roughly 96% are singletons. The J segment lost 5 bases and the V segment lost 1 base, leaving 5 bases of the junction unmatched. This CDR3 spans 16 amino acids. In germline, CDR1 is SGHNT, CDR2 YENEEA. The sequence was collected from a man aged 25-45 years in good health. Sequenced: naive CD4+ T cells sorted from blood. Specified subset: CD45RA+ positively selected. This chain links TRBV11-3 with TRBJ2-1, with 10 bases fitting TRBD1. CDR3 protein: CASSLATGTGDNEQFF. The CDR3 bases are TGTGCCAGCAGCTTAGCTACCGGGACAGGGGACAATGAGCAGTTCTTC. The whole variable domain, filled in from reference TRBV11-3 and TRBJ2-1, reads EAGVVQSPRYKIIEKKQPVAFWCNPISGHNTLYWYLQNLGQGPELLIRYENEEAVDDSQLPKDRFSAERLKGVDSTLKIQPAELGDSAVYLCASSLATGTGDNEQFFGPGTRLTVL.